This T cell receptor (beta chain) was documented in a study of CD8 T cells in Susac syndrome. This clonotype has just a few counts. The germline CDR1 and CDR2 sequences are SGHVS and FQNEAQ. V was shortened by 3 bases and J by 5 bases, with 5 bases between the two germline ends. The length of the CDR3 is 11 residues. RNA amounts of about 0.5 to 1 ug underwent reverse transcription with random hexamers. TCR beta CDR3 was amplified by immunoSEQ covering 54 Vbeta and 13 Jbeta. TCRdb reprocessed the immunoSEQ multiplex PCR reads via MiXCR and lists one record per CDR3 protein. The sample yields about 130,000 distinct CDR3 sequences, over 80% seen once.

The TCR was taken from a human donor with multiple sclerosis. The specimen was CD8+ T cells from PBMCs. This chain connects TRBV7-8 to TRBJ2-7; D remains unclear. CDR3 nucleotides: TGTGCCAGCAGCTTGGTCGACGAGCAGTACTTC. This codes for CASSLVDEQYF.